What follows are 16 T cell receptor beta chains derived from one specimen sequenced in a study of CD8 T cells in ankylosing spondylitis. Using its own MiXCR run on the 5' RACE reads, TCRdb lists one record per CDR3 protein. The sample carries about 250,000 distinct CDR3 sequences, 32% recorded once. Sequencing was done on a sample of blood, either unsorted or a sorted T cell fraction (not recorded which). Receptors were obtained from a male donor with ankylosing spondylitis or in good health (not recorded which).

A few counts support this clonotype. This chain uses TRBV12-3 or TRBV12-4 with TRBJ2-7; 7 bases fit TRBD2. This CDR3 is built from 13 residues. J was trimmed by 6 bases and V by 6 bases; bases with no gene match: 8. CDR3 DNA: TGTGCCAGCAGCAACCTCAGGGAGGGCGAGCAGTACTTC. As protein: CASSNLREGEQYF.

The chain is built from TRBV7-2 and TRBJ2-3; D may match TRBD1 or TRBD2 (5 bases each). Trimming took off 2 bases at V and 0 bases at J, with 9 bases between the two ends. The CDR3 extends over 15 amino acids. Germline lookup yields CDR1 SGHTA and CDR2 FQGNSA. CDR3 bases: TGTGCCAGCAGCTTAATTTGGGACAGCACAGATACGCAGTATTTT. Amino acid sequence: CASSLIWDSTDTQYF.

This sequence joins TRBV30 and TRBJ2-2, with 8 bases lining up with TRBD1. Germline CDR1 and CDR2: GTSNPN and SVGIG (reference sequence). V lost 2 bases, J lost 7 bases, and 6 bases stayed unmatched. There are 14 residues in the CDR3. CDR3 coding DNA: TGTGCCTGGAGTCTACAGGGGGGAAGCGGGGAGCTGTTTTTT. Its translation: CAWSLQGGSGELFF. Using reference TRBV30 and TRBJ2-2 for the parts outside the CDR3, the full variable domain is SQTIHQWPATLVQPVGSPLSLECTVEGTSNPNLYWYRQAAGRGLQLLFYSVGIGQISSEVPQNLSASRPQDRQFILSSKKLLLSDSGFYLCAWSLQGGSGELFFGEGSRLTVL.

The gene calls are TRBV29-1 and TRBJ2-7, with a weak D call TRBD2 (5 bases). Per germline, CDR1 SQVTM and CDR2 ANQGSEA. The CDR3 runs to 12 residues. CDR3 loop: CGTWLAGYEQYF. In DNA, the CDR3 is TGCGGCACTTGGCTAGCTGGCTACGAGCAGTACTTC.

This chain uses TRBV20-1 with TRBJ2-7; D remains unclear. Germline lookup yields CDR1 DFQATT and CDR2 SNEGSKA (reference sequence). Between the trimmed V and J ends, which lost 3 bases and 5 bases, there was a span of 14 bases. The CDR3 is made up of 13 amino acids. CDR3: CSARVLGKDEQYF. Written as DNA, the CDR3 is TGCAGTGCTAGGGTTCTAGGGAAGGACGAGCAGTACTTC.

This rearrangement joins TRBV5-1 to TRBJ2-7, with 10 bases fitting TRBD2. The CDR3 extends over 15 amino acids. The V segment lost 0 bases and the J segment 6 bases; nucleotides outside the gene matches: 6. Germline CDR1 is SGHRS and CDR2 is YFSETQ. The CDR3 spells CASSLAVASGGEQYF. For the CDR3, the DNA is TGCGCCAGCAGCTTGGCAGTGGCTAGCGGGGGCGAGCAGTACTTC. Filled out from reference TRBV5-1 and TRBJ2-7, the complete variable domain reads KAGVTQTPRYLIKTRGQQVTLSCSPISGHRSVSWYQQTPGQGLQFLFEYFSETQRNKGNFPGRFSGRQFSNSRSEMNVSTLELGDSALYLCASSLAVASGGEQYFGPGTRLTVT.

The chain couples TRBV6-6 to TRBJ2-7; D gene ambiguous. CDR1 MNHNY and CDR2 SVGAGI come from the germline V gene (reference sequence). Between the trimmed V and J ends, which lost 4 bases and 6 bases, there was a span of 7 bases. The CDR3 totals 11 residues. CDR3 nucleotides: TGTGCCAGCAGTTCGAATACCGAGCAGTACTTC. This translates into CASSSNTEQYF.

The sample holds a few counts of this clonotype. The chain uses TRBV20-1 and TRBJ2-1; 14 nucleotides line up with TRBD2. The length of the CDR3 is 15 residues. V shed 6 bases, J shed 9 bases, and the junction held 10 bases outside the gene matches. Germline CDR1 DFQATT, CDR2 SNEGSKA (reference sequence). In DNA, the CDR3 is TGCAGTGCCCCAATCCGGACTAGCGGGGGGTTTGAGCAGTTCTTC. Its protein product is CSAPIRTSGGFEQFF.

The chain uses TRBV4-1 and TRBJ1-5; D not resolved. Germline V lookup: CDR1 MGHRA, CDR2 YSYEKL. CDR3 length: 18 residues. V was clipped by 1 base and J by 4 bases, with 20 bases between them. CDR3 loop: CASSQVVRGPRPNQPQHF. The CDR3 coding sequence is TGCGCCAGCAGCCAAGTTGTTCGGGGTCCCCGGCCGAATCAGCCCCAGCATTTT.

This clonotype appeared a few times. V usage is TRBV6-1 and J usage is TRBJ1-5; unclear D gene. This CDR3 comprises 15 residues. CDR1 and CDR2 from the germline V gene are MNHNS and SASEGT. V was cut by 3 bases and J by 2 bases, with 11 bases left in between. The CDR3 region has the DNA TGTGCCAGCAGTGAGATGGAGCAGGGCAATCAGCCCCAGCATTTT. Translated, it gives CASSEMEQGNQPQHF.

In this sample, this clonotype turned up a few times. The gene calls are TRBV20-1 and TRBJ2-1; the match to TRBD2 covers 11 bases. Per germline, CDR1 DFQATT and CDR2 SNEGSKA (reference sequence). The V and J ends lost 6 bases and 5 bases, in that order; junction bases with no gene match: 27. The length of the CDR3 is 21 residues. The CDR3, as DNA: TGCAGTGCCCTACCCCACCACAGACAGCAAATCGGACTAGCGGGTAACAATGAGCAGTTCTTC. Translated: CSALPHHRQQIGLAGNNEQFF.

The chain is built from TRBV2 and TRBJ2-5; D not certain. CDR3 length: 16 amino acids. Germline CDR1 SNHLY, CDR2 FYNNEI. Trimming took 5 bases from V and 4 from J, leaving 20 bases between them. The CDR3 DNA is TGTGCCAGCAGTACCTCGGTCACGTGGGGTCGAGAGACCCAGTACTTC. It is translated as CASSTSVTWGRETQYF.

The rearrangement joins TRBV12-3 or TRBV12-4 to TRBJ2-3; D could derive from TRBD1 or TRBD2 (5 bases each). V lost 4 bases and J 5 bases, leaving 13 bases between the germline ends. There are 14 residues in the CDR3. The CDR3 coding sequence is TGTGCCAGCAGTTGGGGGTTCGAGGGAGATACGCAGTATTTT. It translates to CASSWGFEGDTQYF.

The chain employs TRBV3-1 and TRBJ2-5; tentatively, D is TRBD2 (5 bases). The CDR3 extends over 15 amino acids. Germline loops: CDR1 LGHDT, CDR2 YNNKEL (reference sequence). V was clipped by 0 bases and J by 4 bases, with 12 bases between them. CDR3: CASSQDRLPGETQYF. The CDR3 region has the DNA TGTGCCAGCAGCCAAGATCGACTACCTGGAGAGACCCAGTACTTC.

This chain uses TRBV12-3 or TRBV12-4 with TRBJ2-5; TRBD1 is a possible D gene (6 bases). V was trimmed by 3 bases and J by 9 bases, leaving 20 bases between them. The CDR3 runs 15 residues. CDR3 DNA: TGTGCCAGCAGTTTGAGGCAGGGGCCGCTTGGCGCCCAGTACTTC. Protein product: CASSLRQGPLGAQYF.

This clonotype showed up just a few times. The chain uses TRBV20-1 and TRBJ2-5; D is ambiguous. Trimming took 4 bases from V and 5 from J, leaving 8 bases between them. The V gene's germline CDR1 is DFQATT and CDR2 SNEGSKA (reference sequence). The CDR3 sequence is 11 residues long. The CDR3 spells CSATRTETQYF. Written as DNA, the CDR3 is TGCAGTGCTACTCGCACGGAGACCCAGTACTTC.